A single sample gave rise to the 11 T cell receptor beta chains below, sequenced in a study of blood T cell repertoires in COVID-19. Here immunoSEQ multiplex PCR was the method, and the copy in TCRdb shows in-frame clones only, minus some. The sample lists some 110,000 clones, 82% occurring once. Sequencing was carried out using peripheral blood. These receptors all stem from a man in his sixties or seventies with acute or convalescent COVID-19.

This clone was recorded a few times. V usage is TRBV7-9 and J usage is TRBJ1-5; D is undetermined. V dropped 5 bases and J dropped 3 bases, with 17 bases sitting between them. This CDR3 region has 16 residues. CDR1 SEHNR and CDR2 FQNEAQ come from the germline V gene (reference sequence). The CDR3 bases are TGTGCCAGCAGCCCAGGTCGCCAATCACCCAATCAGCCCCAGCATTTT. This sequence encodes CASSPGRQSPNQPQHF.

This chain links TRBV7-8 with TRBJ2-7, with 12 bases identical to TRBD2. Germline V gene sequence: CDR1 SGHVS, CDR2 FQNEAQ. The CDR3 contains 16 residues. Unmatched junction bases numbered 9, after V lost 5 bases and J lost 4 bases. The CDR3 loop reads CASSPPWTSGAYEQYF. The CDR3 coding sequence is TGTGCCAGCAGCCCGCCCTGGACTAGCGGGGCGTACGAGCAGTACTTC.

The J gene is TRBJ2-1, the V gene TRBV2; TRBD2 matches at 8 bases. The CDR3 is made up of 16 amino acids. Trimming at V came to 2 bases and at J to 3 bases, leaving 6 bases not matched to a gene. Germline V CDR1 and CDR2: SNHLY, FYNNEI. This chain's CDR3 is CASSEYSGNDYNEQFF. The DNA for the CDR3 is TGTGCCAGCAGTGAATATAGCGGGAACGACTACAATGAGCAGTTCTTC.

J is TRBJ2-7 and V is TRBV30, with 9 bases fitting TRBD1. V shed 5 bases and J 6 bases; nucleotides not matched to a gene: 2. The V gene's germline CDR1 is GTSNPN and CDR2 SVGIG (reference sequence). The CDR3 sequence is 11 residues long. The CDR3 coding sequence is TGTGCCTGGGACAGGGGGAGCGAGCAGTACTTC. Amino acid sequence: CAWDRGSEQYF.

J is TRBJ1-1 and V is TRBV27, with 10 positions matching TRBD1. The CDR3 is 13 residues long. The junction had 3 bases not matched to a gene; V was cut back by 6 bases and J by 5 bases. Germline values: CDR1 MNHEY, CDR2 SMNVEV (reference sequence). CDR3 amino acids: CASRGQGSTEAFF. As DNA, the CDR3 is TGTGCCAGCAGGGGACAGGGGAGTACTGAAGCTTTCTTT.

The chain couples TRBV10-1 to TRBJ2-3, with D unclear. Germline V gene data show CDR1 as WNHNN and CDR2 as SYGVQD (reference sequence). Trimming removed 6 bases from V and 5 bases from J, with 12 bases in between. This CDR3 is built from 13 residues. The CDR3 protein is CASSAHAGDTQYF. The CDR3 DNA follows: TGCGCCAGCAGCGCGCACGCTGGAGATACGCAGTATTTT.

This rearrangement joins TRBV28 to TRBJ1-2; 12 positions agree with TRBD1. With 6 bases clipped from V and 2 bases from J, the junction kept 4 bases outside the gene matches. Germline values: CDR1 MDHEN, CDR2 SYDVKM. CDR3 length: 15 residues. CDR3 in amino acids: CASSYGTGGNYGYTF. The CDR3 DNA is TGTGCCAGCAGCTATGGGACAGGGGGCAACTATGGCTACACCTTC.

This clone appeared once. The chain recombines TRBV19 with TRBJ2-3; 7 nucleotides match TRBD1. CDR3 size: 17 residues. J was trimmed by 2 bases and V by 5 bases; bases with no gene match: 13. CDR1 is LNHDA and CDR2 is SQIVND in the germline V gene (reference sequence). CDR3 amino acids: CASSVRQGMRNTDTQYF. In DNA form, the CDR3 reads TGTGCCAGTAGTGTAAGACAGGGTATGAGAAACACAGATACGCAGTATTTT. Using reference TRBV19 and TRBJ2-3 for the parts outside the CDR3, the full variable domain is DGGITQSPKYLFRKEGQNVTLSCEQNLNHDAMYWYRQDPGQGLRLIYYSQIVNDFQKGDIAEGYSVSREKKESFPLTVTSAQKNPTAFYLCASSVRQGMRNTDTQYFGPGTRLTVL.

The chain joins TRBV5-1 to TRBJ1-6, with 12 positions matching TRBD1. The CDR3 extends over 19 amino acids. V dropped 5 bases and J dropped 3; count of bases not matched to a gene: 12. CDR1 and CDR2 (germline): SGHRS, YFSETQ. The CDR3 DNA follows: TGCGCCAGCAGTTCCGGGACAGGGGGCGGCGGCGTCTATAATTCACCCCTCCACTTT. As protein: CASSSGTGGGGVYNSPLHF.

This rearrangement joins TRBV10-3 to TRBJ2-7, with TRBD2 as a possible D gene (6 bases). Germline-derived CDR1 and CDR2 are ENHRY and SYGVKD. The V gene lost 0 bases and the J gene lost 3 bases, with 9 bases spanning the gap. The CDR3 has 14 amino acids. CDR3 in amino acids: CAISESGLGYEQYF. The CDR3 DNA reads TGTGCCATCAGTGAGTCGGGACTTGGCTACGAGCAGTACTTC.

This clone was recorded once. This rearrangement joins TRBV30 to TRBJ1-2; the D is unclear. The ends were cut back, 0 bases at V and 8 bases at J, with 4 bases in the middle. The CDR3 runs to 10 residues. Germline CDR1 and CDR2: GTSNPN and SVGIG (reference sequence). Here the CDR3 reads CAWSVEGYTF. The CDR3 nucleotides read TGTGCCTGGAGTGTAGAGGGCTACACCTTC. Based on the CDR3 plus reference TRBV30 and TRBJ1-2, the full variable domain is SQTIHQWPATLVQPVGSPLSLECTVEGTSNPNLYWYRQAAGRGLQLLFYSVGIGQISSEVPQNLSASRPQDRQFILSSKKLLLSDSGFYLCAWSVEGYTFGSGTRLTVV.